This TCR beta chain was captured in a study of blood T cell repertoires in COVID-19. Whole-study context: COVID-19 samples from acute and convalescent phases originated in the United States, Italy and Spain. T cells, B-cell-depleted T cells, or PBMCs provided the cDNA or gDNA that served as material.

Original handling: For nucleated cells, counts were estimated from reference gene primer amplification. Repertoires were generated with immunoSEQ multiplex PCR, while TCRdb's copy carries only in-frame clones and drops some. That table gives V, J and clone size, and the DNA gave D and trimming. The sample has over 300,000 clones; around 90% are singletons. Specimen: peripheral blood. The receptor comes from a man in his late teens or twenties with active or convalescent COVID-19.

Written as DNA, the CDR3 is TGTGCCAGTGGGGACAGGCGTGAAAAACTGTTTTTT. Its protein product is CASGDRREKLFF. V and J are TRBV19 and TRBJ1-4; 8 bases are shared with TRBD1. The CDR3 runs to 12 residues. V lost 8 bases and J lost 7; bases outside the gene matches: 3. Germline V gives CDR1 LNHDA, CDR2 SQIVND (reference sequence). Looking up the rest from reference TRBV19 and TRBJ1-4 gives the full variable domain: DGGITQSPKYLFRKEGQNVTLSCEQNLNHDAMYWYRQDPGQGLRLIYYSQIVNDFQKGDIAEGYSVSREKKESFPLTVTSAQKNPTAFYLCASGDRREKLFFGSGTQLSVL.